This T cell receptor (beta chain) derives from a study of blood T cell repertoires in COVID-19. Study background: Material from acute and convalescent COVID-19 was sourced from the United States, Italy and Spain. From T cells, B-cell-depleted T cells, or PBMCs came the material, which was cDNA or gDNA.

Original processing methods: Amplification from reference gene primers served as the basis for estimated nucleated cell counts. Sequencing used immunoSEQ multiplex PCR; TCRdb keeps in-frame clones, though not all of them. The V and J calls and clone size are taken from that table; D and trimming were inferred from the DNA. The sample holds roughly 120,000 clones, roughly 80% seen once. There are 13 residues in the CDR3. The V end was cut by 2 bases, the J end by 9 bases, with 14 bases between. Germline V gene data show CDR1 as LNHNV and CDR2 as YYDKDF (reference sequence). This clonotype was sampled from a man aged 50 to 59 with acute or convalescent COVID-19. The specimen was peripheral blood. The rearrangement uses TRBV15 and TRBJ2-7, with D possibly matching TRBD1 (5 bases). Here the CDR3 DNA reads TGTGCCACCAGCAGAAACCAGGGCATCGGGCAGTACTTC. Protein product: CATSRNQGIGQYF.